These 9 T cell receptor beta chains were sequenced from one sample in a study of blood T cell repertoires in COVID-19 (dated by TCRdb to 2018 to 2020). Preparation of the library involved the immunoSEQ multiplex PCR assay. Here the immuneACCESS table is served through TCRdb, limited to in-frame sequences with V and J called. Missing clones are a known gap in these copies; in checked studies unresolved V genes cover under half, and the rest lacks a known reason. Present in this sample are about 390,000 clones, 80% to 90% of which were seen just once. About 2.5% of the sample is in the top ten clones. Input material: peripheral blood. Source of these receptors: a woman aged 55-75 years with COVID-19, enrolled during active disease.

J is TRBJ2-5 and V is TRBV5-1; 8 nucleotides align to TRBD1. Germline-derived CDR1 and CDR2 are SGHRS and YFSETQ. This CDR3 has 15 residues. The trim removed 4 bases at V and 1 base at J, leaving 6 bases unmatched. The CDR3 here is CASSRRQGSQETQYF. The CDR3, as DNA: TGCGCCAGCAGCCGAAGACAGGGGTCCCAAGAGACCCAGTACTTC. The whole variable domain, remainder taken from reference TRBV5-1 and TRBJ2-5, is KAGVTQTPRYLIKTRGQQVTLSCSPISGHRSVSWYQQTPGQGLQFLFEYFSETQRNKGNFPGRFSGRQFSNSRSEMNVSTLELGDSALYLCASSRRQGSQETQYFGPGTRLLVL.

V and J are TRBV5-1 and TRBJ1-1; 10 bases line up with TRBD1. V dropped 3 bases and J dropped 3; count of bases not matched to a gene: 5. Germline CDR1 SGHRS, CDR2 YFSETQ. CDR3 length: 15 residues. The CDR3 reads CASSWTGGTDTEAFF. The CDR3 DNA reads TGCGCCAGCAGCTGGACAGGGGGAACGGACACTGAAGCTTTCTTT.

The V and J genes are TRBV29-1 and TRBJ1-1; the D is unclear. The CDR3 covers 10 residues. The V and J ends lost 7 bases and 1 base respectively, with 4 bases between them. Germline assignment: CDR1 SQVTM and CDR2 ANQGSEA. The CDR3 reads CSGQNTEAFF. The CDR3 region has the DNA TGCAGCGGGCAGAACACTGAAGCTTTCTTT.

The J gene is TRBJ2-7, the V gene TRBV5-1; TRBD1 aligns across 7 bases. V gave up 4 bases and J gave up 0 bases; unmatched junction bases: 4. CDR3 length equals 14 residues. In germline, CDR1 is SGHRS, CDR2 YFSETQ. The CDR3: CASSGDSYSYEQYF. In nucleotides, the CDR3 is TGCGCCAGCAGCGGGGACAGCTACTCCTACGAGCAGTACTTC.

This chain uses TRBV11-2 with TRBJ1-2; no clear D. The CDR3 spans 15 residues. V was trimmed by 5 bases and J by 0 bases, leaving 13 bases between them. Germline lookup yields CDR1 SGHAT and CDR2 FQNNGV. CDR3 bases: TGTGCCAGCAGCCAAACGGGGTCGTCTAACTATGGCTACACCTTC. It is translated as CASSQTGSSNYGYTF.

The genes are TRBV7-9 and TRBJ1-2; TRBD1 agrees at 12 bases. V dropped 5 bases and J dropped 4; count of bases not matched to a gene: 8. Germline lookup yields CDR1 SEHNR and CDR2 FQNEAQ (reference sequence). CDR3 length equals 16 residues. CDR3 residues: CASSMGGQGAIYGYTF. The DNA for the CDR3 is TGTGCCAGCAGCATGGGGGGACAGGGGGCGATCTATGGCTACACCTTC.

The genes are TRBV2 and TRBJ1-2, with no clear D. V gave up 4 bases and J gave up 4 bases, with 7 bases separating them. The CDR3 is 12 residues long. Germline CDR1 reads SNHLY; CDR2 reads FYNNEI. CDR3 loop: CASSVESYGYTF. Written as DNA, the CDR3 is TGTGCCAGCAGTGTAGAGAGCTATGGCTACACCTTC.

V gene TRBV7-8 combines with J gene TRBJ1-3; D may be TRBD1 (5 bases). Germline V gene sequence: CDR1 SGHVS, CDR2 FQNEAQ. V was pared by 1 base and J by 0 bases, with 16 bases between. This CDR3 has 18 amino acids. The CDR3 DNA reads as TGTGCCAGCAGCTTAGTGGTCGGGCAGGGAGGCTCTGGAAACACCATATATTTT. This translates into CASSLVVGQGGSGNTIYF.

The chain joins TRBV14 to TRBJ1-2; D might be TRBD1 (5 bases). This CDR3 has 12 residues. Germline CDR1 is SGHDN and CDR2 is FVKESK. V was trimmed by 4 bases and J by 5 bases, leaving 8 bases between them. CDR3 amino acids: CASSLQGYGYTF. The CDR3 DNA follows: TGTGCCAGCAGCCTCCAGGGTTATGGCTACACCTTC.